This T cell receptor beta chain was sequenced during a study of T cells in localized non-small cell lung cancer. Study observations and caveats: Of the top 100 tumor clones, median roughly 55 were in adjacent lung, about 26 among its top 100. In the blood, greater T cell density corresponded to longer overall survival.

Worth noting for this clone: No antigen is known for it.

Per germline, CDR1 LNHNV and CDR2 YYDKDF (reference sequence). This CDR3 region has 15 residues. The junction had 0 bases not matched to a gene; V was cut back by 0 bases and J by 5 bases. Sequenced by immunoSEQ multiplex PCR; TCRdb stores in-frame clones only, minus some. The repertoire holds roughly 13,000 clones, with approximately 86% as singletons. Sequenced here: peripheral blood, sampled before any cancer treatment. The sequence was obtained from a male donor older than 55 with stage III lung adenocarcinoma. The rearrangement uses TRBV15 and TRBJ1-4, with 10 nucleotides matching TRBD1. Here the CDR3 reads CATSREGQGNEKLFF. CDR3 DNA sequence: TGTGCCACCAGCAGAGAGGGACAGGGGAATGAAAAACTGTTTTTT. The full variable domain, rest sourced from reference TRBV15 and TRBJ1-4, is DAMVIQNPRYQVTQFGKPVTLSCSQTLNHNVMYWYQQKSSQAPKLLFHYYDKDFNNEADTPDNFQSRRPNTSFCFLDIRSPGLGDTAMYLCATSREGQGNEKLFFGSGTQLSVL.